This T cell receptor (beta chain) came from a study of blood T cell repertoires in COVID-19. The length of the CDR3 is 14 residues. The V and J ends lost 6 bases and 7 bases, in that order; junction bases with no gene match: 8. Germline CDR1 MNHEY, CDR2 SVGEGT. The authors' processing: The assay estimated nucleated cells by amplifying reference gene primers. Using immunoSEQ multiplex PCR, the repertoire was profiled, and TCRdb retains in-frame clones only, with some absent. The DNA gave D and trimming, while V, J and clone size come from that table. Of some 55,000 clones in the sample, roughly four fifths were seen once.

The TCR sequence derives from an older woman with acute or convalescent COVID-19. The sample was peripheral blood. The genes are TRBV6-2 or TRBV6-3 and TRBJ2-1, with 8 nucleotides matching TRBD2. In nucleotides, the CDR3 is TGTGCCAGCAGCCCGGGGGGGCTTAGAAATGAGCAGTTCTTC. Protein: CASSPGGLRNEQFF.